What follows are 7 T cell receptor beta chains derived from one specimen sequenced in a study of T cells after yellow fever vaccination. MiXCR was run by TCRdb on the 5' RACE reads, yielding one entry per CDR3 protein. Of 620,000 or so distinct CDR3 sequences listed, 12% are singletons. This specimen was PBMCs, taken on the day of the yellow fever booster vaccination. The receptor set was obtained from a man aged 25-45 years who received the YFV17D yellow fever vaccine.

This rearrangement joins TRBV6-5 to TRBJ1-4; D is possibly TRBD1 (5 bases). The CDR3 is 15 amino acids. CDR1 MNHEY and CDR2 SVGAGI come from the germline V gene. V was trimmed by 0 bases and J by 7 bases, leaving 12 bases between them. CDR3 sequence: CASSYSPRAGEKLFF. The CDR3 DNA sequence: TGTGCCAGCAGTTACTCGCCCAGGGCCGGTGAAAAACTGTTTTTT.

The V call is TRBV6-2 or TRBV6-3, the J call TRBJ2-1; 8 bases match TRBD2. CDR3 length equals 12 residues. In germline, CDR1 is MNHEY, CDR2 SVGEGT. Losses at the gene ends were 7 bases for V and 15 bases for J; bases not matched to a gene: 11. The CDR3 region is CASNNKRGILFF. The CDR3 DNA follows: TGTGCCAGCAATAATAAGCGGGGGATTCTGTTCTTC.

This chain joins TRBV20-1 and TRBJ1-1, with no clear D. Germline CDR1 DFQATT, CDR2 SNEGSKA (reference sequence). V lost 0 bases to trimming and J lost 0 bases, with 8 bases between them. The CDR3 spans 14 residues. The CDR3 is CSAREAGMNTEAFF. The CDR3, as DNA: TGCAGTGCTAGAGAGGCGGGGATGAACACTGAAGCTTTCTTT.

The chain employs TRBV7-2 and TRBJ2-5, with 12 bases fitting TRBD2. CDR1 and CDR2 from the germline V gene are SGHTA and FQGNSA. The CDR3 totals 14 residues. Trimming took 5 bases from V and 4 from J; bases not matched to a gene: 2. CDR3 bases: TGTGCCAGCAGCATGGGACTAGCGGGAGAGACCCAGTACTTC. It is translated as CASSMGLAGETQYF.

The V and J genes are TRBV7-2 and TRBJ2-3, with 9 bases that match TRBD2. The V segment lost 5 bases and the J segment 8 bases; nucleotides outside the gene matches: 5. Germline CDR1 SGHTA, CDR2 FQGNSA. This CDR3 has 13 amino acids. CDR3 loop: CASSQKREATQYF. The DNA of the CDR3 is TGTGCCAGCAGCCAGAAGCGGGAGGCTACGCAGTATTTT.

This clonotype was detected only a few times. The gene calls are TRBV24-1 and TRBJ2-5; D might be TRBD2 (5 bases). V was shortened by 2 bases and J by 1 base, with 10 bases between the two germline ends. The germline gives CDR1 KGHDR, CDR2 SFDVKD. The CDR3 runs 15 residues. The CDR3 spells CATSDSADRQETQYF. CDR3 coding DNA: TGTGCCACCAGTGATTCAGCGGATCGCCAAGAGACCCAGTACTTC.

In its sample, this clonotype was seen many times. At one of its ends the junction is not consistent with the germline gene, which may arise from a read error. The chain employs TRBV5-1 and TRBJ2-1, with D perhaps TRBD1 (6 bases). The CDR3 contains 14 residues. Germline CDR1 is SGHRS and CDR2 is YFSETQ. CDR3 residues: CASSLGAGYNEQFF. For the CDR3, the DNA is TGTGCCAGCAGCTTGGGGGCAGGTTACAATGAGCAGTTCTTC.